Below are 26 T cell receptor beta chains sequenced from a single sample in a study of Ad26.COV2.S vaccination and SARS-CoV-2 variants. The treatment is: about 20 received Ad26.COV2.S at low or high dose, single or two shots; five or six received placebo; per-sample allocation not given. Samples analyzed were those drawn on day 63 after the first vaccine or placebo injection. Sequencing was performed with immunoSEQ multiplex PCR; in TCRdb, only in-frame clones are kept and a portion is missing. The sample includes 440,000 or so clones, 92% of them seen just once. Material: peripheral blood, obtained in a trial of Ad26.COV2.S vaccine versus placebo. These receptors were obtained from a person between 18 and 59 years old who received the Ad26.COV2.S COVID-19 vaccine or a placebo.

The gene calls are TRBV5-4 and TRBJ1-4; unclear D gene. CDR1 SGHNT and CDR2 YYREEE come from the germline V gene (reference sequence). The CDR3 contains 13 residues. Trimming removed 5 bases from V and 6 bases from J, with 11 bases in between. The CDR3 coding sequence is TGTGCCAGCAGGGACCGGGGAGATGAAAAACTGTTTTTT. It translates to CASRDRGDEKLFF.

This chain links TRBV4-1 with TRBJ1-4; maybe TRBD1 (5 bases). The CDR3 is 18 residues long. From germline, CDR1 is MGHRA and CDR2 YSYEKL. Trimming left V 3 bases short and J 6 bases short, with 23 bases between. CDR3 region: CASSHIPLQGGLYEKLFF. The DNA for the CDR3 is TGCGCCAGCAGCCATATACCTCTCCAGGGTGGTTTATATGAAAAACTGTTTTTT.

The V call is TRBV2, the J call TRBJ1-2; D may be TRBD1 (5 bases). From germline, CDR1 is SNHLY and CDR2 FYNNEI. CDR3 length equals 14 residues. The V end lost 3 bases, the J end lost 4 bases, and 12 bases lay between the germline ends. CDR3 nucleotides: TGTGCCAGCAGTGATCTCGGGGGGGGCTATGGCTACACCTTC. Encoded protein: CASSDLGGGYGYTF.

This clone was counted a single time. V gene TRBV10-3 combines with J gene TRBJ1-1; D call uncertain. CDR3 length: 12 amino acids. Germline V gives CDR1 ENHRY, CDR2 SYGVKD. Trimming cost V 2 bases and J 5 bases, with 6 bases left between them. The CDR3 DNA reads as TGTGCCATCAGTGAGACGTTGACTGAAGCTTTCTTT. It encodes CAISETLTEAFF.

The V and J genes are TRBV9 and TRBJ1-2; D is ambiguous. Trimming stripped 2 bases from V and 2 bases from J, with 7 bases between. CDR3 length: 13 residues. Germline V gene data show CDR1 as SGDLS and CDR2 as YYNGEE. The CDR3 protein is CASSVDLNYGYTF. CDR3 coding DNA: TGTGCCAGCAGCGTGGACCTCAACTATGGCTACACCTTC.

The V call is TRBV5-4, the J call TRBJ1-3; the match to TRBD1 covers 8 bases. V was clipped by 5 bases and J by 2 bases; unmatched bases: 6. Germline CDR1 and CDR2: SGHNT and YYREEE (reference sequence). The CDR3 length is 15 residues. CDR3 amino acids: CASRFQGAPGNTIYF. The CDR3 bases are TGTGCCAGCAGGTTTCAGGGGGCCCCTGGAAACACCATATATTTT.

The chain combines TRBV2 with TRBJ1-5; a possible D gene is TRBD1 (5 bases). CDR1 is SNHLY, CDR2 FYNNEI, per germline. The CDR3 length is 14 residues. Trimming took off 8 bases at V and 2 bases at J, with 13 bases between the two ends. CDR3 sequence: CASAGGGRNQPQHF. The CDR3 coding sequence is TGTGCCAGCGCCGGCGGGGGTCGCAATCAGCCCCAGCATTTT.

This rearrangement joins TRBV18 to TRBJ1-1; D possibly corresponds to TRBD1 (5 bases). The germline gives CDR1 KGHSH, CDR2 LQKENI. Trimming shortened V by 3 bases and J by 1 base, and 12 bases separated the two germline ends. The CDR3 has 15 residues. As DNA, the CDR3 is TGTGCCAGCTCACCGGGGCCAGGATCGAACACTGAAGCTTTCTTT. Protein: CASSPGPGSNTEAFF.

The chain recombines TRBV15 with TRBJ1-2; tentative D call: TRBD1 (5 bases). V lost 3 bases to trimming and J lost 3 bases, with 8 bases between them. The CDR3 contains 13 residues. Germline assignment: CDR1 LNHNV and CDR2 YYDKDF (reference sequence). CDR3 sequence reads: CATSRGGDYGYTF. The CDR3 region has the DNA TGTGCCACCAGCAGGGGAGGGGACTATGGCTACACCTTC.

The J gene is TRBJ2-3, the V gene TRBV18; TRBD2 is a possible D gene (6 bases). Germline values: CDR1 KGHSH, CDR2 LQKENI. This CDR3 has 14 amino acids. Trimming removed 5 bases from V and 0 bases from J, with 9 bases in between. CDR3: CASSGGSSTDTQYF. The CDR3, as DNA: TGTGCCAGCTCAGGGGGGTCTAGCACAGATACGCAGTATTTT.

This chain connects TRBV5-1 to TRBJ2-7, with TRBD1 matching over 7 bases. From germline, CDR1 is SGHRS and CDR2 YFSETQ. The length of the CDR3 is 14 residues. J lost 3 bases, V lost 4 bases, and 7 bases had no gene match. DNA of the CDR3: TGCGCCAGCAGCCCCGGGACAGAGAGCTACGAGCAGTACTTC. Protein sequence: CASSPGTESYEQYF.

This chain connects TRBV19 to TRBJ1-1; tentative D call: TRBD1 (6 bases). From germline, CDR1 is LNHDA and CDR2 SQIVND (reference sequence). This CDR3 has 15 amino acids. The V end lost 7 bases, the J end lost 0 bases, and 15 bases lay between the germline ends. The CDR3 sequence: CASTPRTEVNTEAFF. The CDR3 DNA sequence: TGTGCCAGTACCCCTCGGACAGAAGTGAACACTGAAGCTTTCTTT.

With respect to this clone: An end of the junction does not agree with germline; a read error may underlie this. This chain links TRBV5-4 with TRBJ1-2; 11 nucleotides agree with TRBD1. The CDR3 sequence is 14 residues long. The V gene's germline CDR1 is SGHNT and CDR2 YYREEE (reference sequence). The CDR3 DNA reads as TGTGCCAGCAGCTGGACAGGGGGCTCGATCCATCCCCTCTTC. As protein: CASSWTGGSIHPLF.

The chain combines TRBV18 with TRBJ1-1; no definite D call. V was clipped by 1 base and J by 3 bases, with 15 bases between them. There are 16 residues in the CDR3. CDR1 and CDR2 (germline): KGHSH, LQKENI. The CDR3 here is CASSPLPDRRDTEAFF. In DNA, the CDR3 is TGTGCCAGCTCACCACTGCCGGACCGCCGGGACACTGAAGCTTTCTTT.

The chain is built from TRBV7-2 and TRBJ2-4; 10 nucleotides match TRBD2. The CDR3 has 17 amino acids. Trimming took 0 bases from V and 6 from J; bases not matched to a gene: 8. The germline V gene has CDR1 SGHTA and CDR2 FQGNSA. Here the CDR3 reads CASSLAGLAGGGNIQYF. CDR3 nucleotides: TGTGCCAGCAGCTTAGCAGGCTTAGCGGGGGGTGGAAACATTCAGTACTTC. Filled out from reference TRBV7-2 and TRBJ2-4, the complete variable domain reads GAGVSQSPSNKVTEKGKDVELRCDPISGHTALYWYRQSLGQGLEFLIYFQGNSAPDKSGLPSDRFSAERTGGSVSTLTIQRTQQEDSAVYLCASSLAGLAGGGNIQYFGAGTRLSVL.

The rearrangement links TRBV16 to TRBJ2-5; tentatively, D is TRBD1 or TRBD2 (5 bases each). Germline V CDR1 and CDR2: KGHSY, FQNENV. Trimming left V 3 bases short and J 7 bases short, with 12 bases between. The CDR3 is 13 amino acids. CDR3 coding DNA: TGTGCCAGCAGCCACGGGACCACCGGGACCCAGTACTTC. It specifies CASSHGTTGTQYF.

The rearrangement joins TRBV30 to TRBJ2-5, with D possibly being TRBD1 (6 bases). The germline V and J ends were trimmed by 5 bases and 4 bases, with 14 bases remaining between them. The length of the CDR3 is 13 residues. Germline loops: CDR1 GTSNPN, CDR2 SVGIG (reference sequence). This CDR3 reads CAWATGFGETQYF. The CDR3 DNA sequence: TGTGCCTGGGCAACAGGGTTTGGAGAGACCCAGTACTTC.

The rearrangement joins TRBV5-5 to TRBJ2-5; the D is unclear. The CDR3 is made up of 13 amino acids. Germline V CDR1 and CDR2: SGHKS, YYEKEE (reference sequence). Trimming left V 6 bases short and J 1 base short, with 10 bases between. The CDR3 here is CASTVLLQETQYF. As DNA, the CDR3 is TGTGCCAGCACCGTACTACTCCAAGAGACCCAGTACTTC.

The V and J genes are TRBV4-3 and TRBJ2-6, with D unclear. CDR1 and CDR2 from the germline V gene are LGHNA and YSLEER. The ends were cut back, 0 bases at V and 0 bases at J, with 9 bases in the middle. The CDR3 sequence is 17 residues long. The CDR3 DNA is TGCGCCAGCAGCCAAGAGGGTGGCGGCTCTGGGGCCAACGTCCTGACTTTC. Translated: CASSQEGGGSGANVLTF.

The rearrangement uses TRBV12-3 or TRBV12-4 and TRBJ1-4; D ambiguous. The CDR3 extends over 11 amino acids. V dropped 3 bases and J dropped 8 bases, with 4 bases sitting between them. CDR3 DNA sequence: TGTGCCAGCAGTTTCGGGGAAAAACTGTTTTTT. It is translated as CASSFGEKLFF.

The rearrangement joins TRBV4-3 to TRBJ2-1; D gene ambiguous. This CDR3 spans 12 amino acids. From germline, CDR1 is LGHNA and CDR2 YSLEER. Trimming cost V 2 bases and J 5 bases, with 4 bases left between them. The CDR3 reads CASSQQDNEQFF. The CDR3 bases are TGCGCCAGCAGCCAACAAGACAATGAGCAGTTCTTC.

The V call is TRBV4-1, the J call TRBJ1-2, with D hard to call. Germline V lookup: CDR1 MGHRA, CDR2 YSYEKL. Trimming shortened V by 0 bases and J by 2 bases, and 7 bases separated the two germline ends. CDR3 length: 14 amino acids. CDR3 nucleotide sequence: TGCGCCAGCAGCCAAGAAAGGCAGAACTATGGCTACACCTTC. Protein sequence: CASSQERQNYGYTF.

This clone was picked up one time. The chain employs TRBV19 and TRBJ2-5, with TRBD1 identical over 8 bases. Germline loops: CDR1 LNHDA, CDR2 SQIVND (reference sequence). V dropped 9 bases and J dropped 2; count of bases not matched to a gene: 2. The CDR3 spans 12 residues. CDR3: CASRDRQETQYF. CDR3 in DNA: TGTGCCAGCCGGGACAGGCAAGAGACCCAGTACTTC.

The J gene is TRBJ2-7, the V gene TRBV6-5; TRBD1 agrees at 8 bases. Germline V gene sequence: CDR1 MNHEY, CDR2 SVGAGI. The CDR3 has 14 amino acids. Unmatched junction bases numbered 8, after V lost 6 bases and J lost 4 bases. Here the CDR3 reads CASSQDRVFYEQYF. In DNA, the CDR3 is TGTGCCAGCAGCCAGGACAGGGTTTTTTACGAGCAGTACTTC.

This chain joins TRBV5-1 and TRBJ2-3; D is possibly TRBD1 (5 bases). The CDR3 totals 14 residues. Looked up from germline, CDR1 is SGHRS and CDR2 is YFSETQ. Deletions cut 3 bases from V and 1 base from J, with 9 bases between. CDR3 in amino acids: CASSSPTGTDTQYF. CDR3 nucleotides: TGCGCCAGCAGCTCGCCGACAGGCACAGATACGCAGTATTTT.

This clone occurred once. The V and J genes are TRBV11-2 and TRBJ2-7, with D possibly being TRBD2 (5 bases). V was pared by 5 bases and J by 2 bases, with 10 bases between. Germline V lookup: CDR1 SGHAT, CDR2 FQNNGV. This CDR3 contains 13 residues. CDR3 sequence reads: CASSRGQAYEQYF. The CDR3 DNA reads as TGTGCCAGCAGCCGAGGGCAGGCCTACGAGCAGTACTTC.